This TCR beta chain was documented in a study of T cell responses to AZD1222 COVID-19 vaccine. The table came from immunoSEQ multiplex PCR; TCRdb's copy has only in-frame clones and leaves some out. The table lists 140,000 to 150,000 clones, 91% of them singletons. Germline values: CDR1 SGHTS, CDR2 YDEGEE. The CDR3 extends over 16 amino acids. The V gene end was trimmed by 2 bases and the J gene end by 3 bases; junction bases not matched to a gene: 9. This TCR was recovered from an adult in good health. This chain joins TRBV5-8 and TRBJ2-7, with 9 bases matching TRBD1. The sequences come from peripheral blood, collected on day 0 of AZD1222 vaccination. CDR3 coding DNA: TGTGCCAGCAGCTTAACAGGGGGCGGCGGAATCTACGAGCAGTACTTC. This sequence encodes CASSLTGGGGIYEQYF.